This T cell receptor beta chain comes out of a study of the immune and genomic landscape of osteosarcoma (dated by TCRdb to 2020 to 2022). About the study as a whole: The overall cohort was composed of a few dozen pediatric and adult patients with high-grade osteosarcoma, and a median age at diagnosis of about 29 years (range about 5-85) was recorded. Three patients contributed two samples from the same tumor site. An explanation for the limited clinical activity of immune checkpoint inhibitors in osteosarcoma was sought in the study. TCR sequencing results were integrated with transcriptome, protein array and immunostaining data to characterize the osteosarcoma immunogenomic landscape. Poor-risk disease was overrepresented in the cohort, as 73% of patients had an unfavorable pathologic response to standard therapy and around 70% had died. To define immunogenic potential, the study profiled osteosarcoma specimens using whole genome, RNA and T-cell receptor sequencing along with immunohistochemistry and reverse phase protein arrays. Patients in the overall cohort were 60% male, and roughly 77% presented with localized disease at diagnosis. Overall study results and their limits: Overall, productive TCR clonality was low, with an average of 0.09 and a maximum of 0.3, which suggests limited T-cell clonal expansion. In five cases, a single hyperexpanded clone dominated the repertoire, and each of these five cases had fewer than 100 T-cell clonotypes. Because osteosarcoma is rare and all possible samples were collected, sample size was not determined by any statistical method. TCR productive clonality was higher in the immune-hot C3 cluster than the cold C1 cluster but still low overall. Rather than matched normal tissue, external data from normal skin and healthy peripheral blood provided the clonality benchmarks. Matched blood was collected from only a couple of patients, alongside the frozen tumor specimens.

With respect to this clone: Its antigen has not been determined. No qualities accompany the bases; no much larger clone lies one base away.

Reading from cysteine to phenylalanine, the CDR3 counts 15 amino acids. Only the CDR3 region is kept as DNA, spanning 45 bases read in frame from base 1. According to the germline V gene, CDR1 reads SGHVS and CDR2 reads FQNEAQ. V is pared back by 3 bases and J by 5 bases, with 13 bases lying between the germline termini. Specimens were post-treatment primary, local recurrence and metastasis tumors from poor-prognosis patients. Frozen resected lung metastases of osteosarcoma were used as metastasis specimens. The ImmunoSEQ Assay (Adaptive Biotechnologies) was used to immunosequence the CDR3 regions of the TCR beta chain. Turning to the authors' computational methods: TCRB rearrangements, read counts, read proportions and gene usage were exported through the ImmunoSEQ Analyzer platform. T-cell clonality was calculated on productive rearrangements as 1 minus Pielou's evenness. In the clonal space homeostasis analysis, clonotypes were sorted into rare, small, medium, large or hyperexpanded (0.01 to 1 of the repertoire) bins. TCR productive clonality was compared across immune clusters C1, C2 and C3 using the Wilcoxon rank sum test. Entries here come from immuneACCESS through TCRdb and include only in-frame sequences with V and J called. Some clones fail to appear in such tables; in the studies checked, an unresolved V gene covers under half of the shortfall, and the cause of the remainder is unknown. The DNA gave D and trimming, while V, J and clone size come from that table. Here the sample has approximately 1,500 clones; around 67% occur a single time. Together, the top ten hold 30% to 40% of the sample.

The sequence links TRBV7-8 to TRBJ1-4; the D gene is possibly TRBD1, with 5 bases matching. Sequenced material: metastatic tumor tissue from the lung. This specimen's cell subset or site label, interpreted: lung metastasis of osteosarcoma. The TCR was taken from a woman aged 30 to 39 with osteosarcoma. The age is the age at diagnosis. The CDR3 corresponds to CASSFTPGPNEKLFF. The nucleotide sequence is TGTGCCAGCAGCTTCACACCGGGACCAAATGAAAAACTGTTTTTT.